What follows is one TCR beta chain and its context. Per the original methods: Reference gene primer amplification gave nucleated cell count estimates. Profiled with immunoSEQ multiplex PCR; TCRdb holds only in-frame clones, not every one. V, J and clone size are taken as reported in that table, and D and trimming were inferred from the DNA itself. The sample shows more than 150,000 clones, 75% to 90% of them seen only once. The data stem from a study of blood T cell repertoires in COVID-19. The receptor was derived from a man aged 55 to 69 with acute or convalescent COVID-19. Material: peripheral blood.

CDR3 nucleotide sequence: TGTGCCAGCAGTAAAATGGGGCACACTGAAGCTTTCTTT. Translating gives CASSKMGHTEAFF. The V and J genes are TRBV12-3 or TRBV12-4 and TRBJ1-1; possible D gene TRBD1, 5 bases. The CDR3 has 13 amino acids. The germline V and J ends were trimmed by 5 bases and 3 bases, with 10 bases remaining between them.